This TCR beta chain was sequenced in a study of T-cell memory formation after mild COVID-19. Study context: The TCR clusters were mostly specific to one donor.

Findings of the study overall: Among clones contracting day 15 to 85, CD4/CD8 was balanced, whereas later expanders leaned CD4+.

This clonotype was counted a few times. Its target is unknown. After 5'RACE with constant-segment primers, TCR alpha and TCR beta cDNA libraries carrying sample barcodes and UMIs were obtained. One entry per CDR3 protein results from TCRdb running MiXCR on the 5' RACE reads. This repertoire shows about 140,000 distinct CDR3 sequences, about 14% found once; its top ten account for 13% to 15%. Sequencing was done on a sample of PBMCs or a T cell subset sorted from them (not recorded which). The receptor was isolated from an adult woman who had mild COVID-19 (a few samples of this study predate the infection). Cell type and time point are not known.

The CDR3 loop reads CASSSWRERSYEQYF. Here the CDR3 DNA reads TGTGCCAGTAGTAGTTGGCGGGAGCGGTCCTACGAGCAGTACTTC. The chain recombines TRBV19 with TRBJ2-7; TRBD2 matches at 7 bases. In germline, CDR1 is LNHDA, CDR2 SQIVND (reference sequence). The CDR3 extends over 15 amino acids. J lost 1 base, V lost 4 bases, and 7 bases had no gene match.